The clone carrying this T cell receptor beta chain was counted between two and nine times. TCRdb passed the RT-PCR reads through MiXCR, listing each CDR3 protein once. The sample shows about 700,000 distinct CDR3 sequences, approximately 15% of them seen only once. This receptor was taken from a female donor in good health, serving as a healthy control. The sequenced sample consisted of memory CD4+ T cells from blood.

For the CDR3, the DNA is TGTGCCAGCAGCCTACGACCTAGCGTATCAACCGGGGAGCTGTTTTTT. This gives the protein CASSLRPSVSTGELFF. The rearrangement links TRBV14 to TRBJ2-2, with D possibly matching TRBD2 (6 bases). The germline gives CDR1 SGHDN, CDR2 FVKESK. Trimming took off 4 bases at V and 5 bases at J, with 17 bases between the two ends. This CDR3 comprises 16 residues. Combining the CDR3 with reference TRBV14 and TRBJ2-2 gives the whole variable domain EAGVTQFPSHSVIEKGQTVTLRCDPISGHDNLYWYRRVMGKEIKFLLHFVKESKQDESGMPNNRFLAERTGGTYSTLKVQPAELEDSGVYFCASSLRPSVSTGELFFGEGSRLTVL.